The entry below gives a single TCR beta chain sequence along with its context. No antigen is known for it. TCRdb's copy holds only in-frame clones and misses some; the assay was immunoSEQ multiplex PCR. The sample carries approximately 100,000 clones, approximately 91% recorded once. This CDR3 has 19 residues. V was pared by 5 bases and J by 4 bases, with 15 bases of the junction left unmatched. Germline CDR1 is SGHTA and CDR2 is FQGNSA. The data belong to a study of T cell responses to AZD1222 COVID-19 vaccine. On the study more broadly: Recipients boosted at about 4 weeks or about 12 weeks are pooled.

General observations from the study: It should be noted that donors were predominantly white British and more often female, and clonal diversity was possibly underestimated. At baseline, just a handful of AZD1222 recipients tested seropositive. An increase in Spike-specific TCR breadth and depth was observed after two AZD1222 doses.

The source is an adult in good health. The sequenced sample was peripheral blood, obtained on day 0 of AZD1222 vaccination. The chain combines TRBV7-2 with TRBJ2-2; 11 bases line up with TRBD2. The CDR3 coding sequence is TGTGCCAGCAGCCTCGGCCTAGCGGGGGGCAGATGGGGCACCGGGGAGCTGTTTTTT. It translates to CASSLGLAGGRWGTGELFF.